The 2 T cell receptor beta chains below all came from one sample that was sequenced in a study of cytomegalovirus exposure and HLA in healthy donors. The PCR ran on 60 Vbeta and 13 Jbeta primers. Generated by immunoSEQ multiplex PCR, the TCRdb table keeps only in-frame clones and is missing some. The sample lists 90,000 to 150,000 clones; 70% to 80% were seen once. The source material was PBMCs. The receptor set was obtained from a woman in her 40s in good health and CMV-seropositive.

The chain has TRBV5-1 and TRBJ2-1; 9 bases fit TRBD1. Losses at the gene ends were 3 bases for V and 10 bases for J; bases not matched to a gene: 11. In germline, CDR1 is SGHRS, CDR2 YFSETQ. The CDR3 totals 15 residues. The CDR3 loop is CASSSGLAGTGEQFF. The CDR3, as DNA: TGCGCCAGCAGCTCGGGACTCGCCGGGACAGGGGAGCAGTTCTTC. The variable domain in full, with the rest retrieved from reference TRBV5-1 and TRBJ2-1, is KAGVTQTPRYLIKTRGQQVTLSCSPISGHRSVSWYQQTPGQGLQFLFEYFSETQRNKGNFPGRFSGRQFSNSRSEMNVSTLELGDSALYLCASSSGLAGTGEQFFGPGTRLTVL.

The V and J genes are TRBV4-1 and TRBJ2-7; the D gene is possibly TRBD2 (6 bases). CDR1 MGHRA and CDR2 YSYEKL come from the germline V gene. The CDR3 consists of 15 residues. V lost 1 base and J 2 bases, leaving 12 bases between the germline ends. CDR3 in DNA: TGCGCCAGCAGCCAAGTATACGGGGGAGCCTACGAGCAGTACTTC. Its protein is CASSQVYGGAYEQYF.